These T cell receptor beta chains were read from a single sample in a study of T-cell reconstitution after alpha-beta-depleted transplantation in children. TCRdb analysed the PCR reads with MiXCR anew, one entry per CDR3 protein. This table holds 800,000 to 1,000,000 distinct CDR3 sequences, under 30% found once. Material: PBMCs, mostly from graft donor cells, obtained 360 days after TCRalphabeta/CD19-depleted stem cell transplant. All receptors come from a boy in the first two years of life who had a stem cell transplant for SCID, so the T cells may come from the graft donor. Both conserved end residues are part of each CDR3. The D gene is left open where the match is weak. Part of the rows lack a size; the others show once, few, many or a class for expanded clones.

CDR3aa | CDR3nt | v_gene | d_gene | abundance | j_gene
CASSFMADTEAFF | TGCGCCAGCAGCTTCATGGCTGACACTGAAGCTTTCTTT | TRBV5-1 | - | - | TRBJ1-1
CASSLGGRGGNNEQFF | TGTGCCAGCAGTTTAGGAGGACGGGGGGGCAACAATGAGCAGTTCTTC | TRBV12-3/TRBV12-4 | TRBD2 | - | TRBJ2-1
CASRPYIATGELFF | TGTGCCAGCAGGCCTTACATAGCCACCGGGGAGCTGTTTTTT | TRBV12-3/TRBV12-4 | - | - | TRBJ2-2
CASSYGTGGRGEKLFF | TGCGCCAGCAGCTACGGGACAGGGGGAAGAGGCGAAAAACTGTTTTTT | TRBV5-1 | TRBD1 | few | TRBJ1-4
CSVEGGDAQYF | TGCAGCGTCGAAGGAGGAGACGCGCAGTATTTT | TRBV29-1 | - | few | TRBJ2-3
CASGGQGISEQYF | TGTGCCAGCGGTGGACAGGGGATCTCCGAGCAGTACTTC | TRBV28 | TRBD1 | - | TRBJ2-7
CASSLEGGARDTQYF | TGCGCCAGCAGCTTGGAAGGGGGCGCCCGAGATACGCAGTATTTT | TRBV5-1 | TRBD1 | few | TRBJ2-3
CASSPVKGSSTDTQYF | TGTGCCAGCAGCCCCGTTAAGGGTTCTAGCACAGATACGCAGTATTTT | TRBV3-1 | - | few | TRBJ2-3
CASSLALGGDTEAFF | TGTGCCAGCAGTTTAGCGCTCGGGGGAGACACTGAAGCTTTCTTT | TRBV12-3/TRBV12-4 | - | - | TRBJ1-1
CSVASADRIYTF | TGCAGCGTTGCATCGGCAGACAGGATCTACACCTTC | TRBV29-1 | - | few | TRBJ1-2
CASSTLGGGIEQFF | TGTGCCAGCAGCACGCTCGGAGGGGGGATTGAGCAGTTCTTC | TRBV27 | - | - | TRBJ2-1
CAISGTRLNTGELFF | TGTGCCATCAGCGGGACTAGGTTGAACACCGGGGAGCTGTTTTTT | TRBV10-3 | TRBD2 | - | TRBJ2-2
CASSLDRGIGYTF | TGTGCCAGCAGCTTAGACAGGGGAATTGGCTACACCTTC | TRBV7-2 | TRBD1 | once | TRBJ1-2
CASKGAIYEQYF | TGTGCCAGCAAAGGGGCAATATACGAGCAGTACTTC | TRBV2 | - | few | TRBJ2-7
CSVRGTSKDIQYF | TGCAGTGTTCGCGGGACTAGCAAGGACATTCAGTACTTC | TRBV20-1 | TRBD2 | once | TRBJ2-4
CSARVRQSNQPQHF | TGCAGTGCTAGAGTAAGACAGTCCAATCAGCCCCAGCATTTT | TRBV20-1 | - | few | TRBJ1-5